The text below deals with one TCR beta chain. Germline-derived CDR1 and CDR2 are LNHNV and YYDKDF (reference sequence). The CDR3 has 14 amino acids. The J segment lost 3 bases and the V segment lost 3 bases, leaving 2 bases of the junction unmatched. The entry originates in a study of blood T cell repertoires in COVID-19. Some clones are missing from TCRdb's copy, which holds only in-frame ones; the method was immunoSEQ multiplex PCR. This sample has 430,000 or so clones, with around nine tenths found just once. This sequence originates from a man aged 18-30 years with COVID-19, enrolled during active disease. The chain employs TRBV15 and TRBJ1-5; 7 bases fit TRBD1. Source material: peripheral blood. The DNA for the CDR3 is TGTGCCACCAGCAGGGACAGGCTCAATCAGCCCCAGCATTTT. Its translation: CATSRDRLNQPQHF. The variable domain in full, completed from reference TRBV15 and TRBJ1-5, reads DAMVIQNPRYQVTQFGKPVTLSCSQTLNHNVMYWYQQKSSQAPKLLFHYYDKDFNNEADTPDNFQSRRPNTSFCFLDIRSPGLGDTAMYLCATSRDRLNQPQHFGDGTRLSIL.